A single count supports the clone carrying this T cell receptor beta chain. The sample originates from a study of blood T cell repertoires in COVID-19. Study overall: Italy, Spain and the United States were the sources of the convalescent and acute COVID-19 samples.

CDR1 is SGDLS and CDR2 is YYNGEE in the germline V gene. The CDR3 sequence is 17 residues long. Trimming cost V 3 bases and J 0 bases; bases outside gene matches: 8. Per the original methods: From reference gene primer amplification, estimates of nucleated cell counts were derived. The data were produced by immunoSEQ multiplex PCR, yet TCRdb's version contains in-frame clones alone and is incomplete. That table is the source of V, J and clone size, and D and trimming were worked out from the DNA. The profile shows about 73,000 clones, roughly 80% of them singletons. The sequence was collected from a woman between 55 and 75 years old with acute or convalescent COVID-19. Material: peripheral blood. The rearrangement links TRBV9 to TRBJ1-3; 8 positions agree with TRBD1. The DNA for the CDR3 is TGTGCCAGCAGCGGACGGACAGGGACAGACTCTGGAAACACCATATATTTT. Translation gives CASSGRTGTDSGNTIYF.